This TCR beta chain was sequenced in a study of T cell repertoires in cytomegalovirus infection. TCRdb itself ran the reads through MiXCR, one entry per CDR3 protein. The data hold some 440,000 distinct CDR3 sequences, with 30% to 40% observed a single time. The germline gives CDR1 SGHKS, CDR2 YYEKEE (reference sequence). This CDR3 spans 13 amino acids. V dropped 3 bases and J dropped 7 bases, with 11 bases sitting between them. This receptor was taken from a human donor in good health (CMV status not recorded). Some clones in this sample may be carry-over from other donors' samples. The chain recombines TRBV5-5 with TRBJ2-1; TRBD1 might be the D (6 bases). Sample: PBMCs. The CDR3 DNA follows: TGTGCCAGCAGCTCGACAGGCTGGAATGAGCAGTTCTTC. It is translated as CASSSTGWNEQFF. Full variable domain (missing parts from reference TRBV5-5 and TRBJ2-1): DAGVTQSPTHLIKTRGQQVTLRCSPISGHKSVSWYQQVLGQGPQFIFQYYEKEERGRGNFPDRFSARQFPNYSSELNVNALLLGDSALYLCASSSTGWNEQFFGPGTRLTVL.